Listed below are T cell receptor beta chains from one sample, sequenced in a study of beta chain features in type 1 diabetes. This table comes from immunoSEQ multiplex PCR, and its TCRdb copy is limited to in-frame clones, with some not included. Of hundreds of thousands of clones listed, 10% to 15% are singletons. The specimen was naive CD4+ T cells from blood. The receptor source for this set is a man aged 18 to 29 with type 1 diabetes. Each CDR3 is given with its conserved first and last residue. D genes are given only for firm matches.

j_call,v_call,d_call,cdr3_aa
TRBJ1-4,TRBV18,.,CASSPSGAGEKLFF
TRBJ1-4,TRBV4-1,.,CASSQDLGAAKLFF
TRBJ1-2,TRBV7-8,.,CASSTGESGYTF
TRBJ2-7,TRBV7-8,.,CASREGGRAEQYF
TRBJ1-2,TRBV7-9,TRBD1,CASSFSGTGIYGYTF
TRBJ2-7,TRBV4-1,TRBD2,CASSQQSGGTPYEQYF
TRBJ2-3,TRBV6-6,.,CASMGDTQYF
TRBJ1-1,TRBV30,.,CAWNRVTEAFF
TRBJ2-7,TRBV11-2,.,CASSLDGRGYEQYF
TRBJ2-1,TRBV29-1,.,CSVNTGLSSYNEQFF
TRBJ1-1,TRBV14,.,CASSLRGPTEAFF
TRBJ2-5,TRBV7-9,.,CASRWGSETQYF
TRBJ1-6,TRBV7-9,.,CASSLEDVNSPLHF
TRBJ2-5,TRBV28,.,CASSIGRRETQYF
TRBJ2-7,TRBV10-3,.,CASSYSKSGPSYEQYF
TRBJ2-3,TRBV10-3,.,CAISYRADTQYF
TRBJ1-1,TRBV2,.,CASSGVNTEAFF
TRBJ2-1,TRBV11-1,TRBD1,CASSHGQGGANEQFF
TRBJ2-3,TRBV27,.,CASSLQGDTQYF
TRBJ1-1,TRBV7-9,.,CASSPQGKGLEAFF
TRBJ2-5,TRBV7-3,.,CASSSGTYYQETQYF
TRBJ1-6,TRBV30,TRBD1,CAWSITGGSPLHF
TRBJ2-7,TRBV10-2,.,CASRALVGMRDEQYF
TRBJ1-2,TRBV15,.,CATSSNANYGYTF
TRBJ1-2,TRBV5-4,.,CASSLMEDYTF
TRBJ2-7,TRBV30,.,CAWAIADYEQYF
TRBJ1-5,TRBV9,.,CASSVGQSSNQPQHF